This T cell receptor beta chain comes out of a study of CD8 T cells in ankylosing spondylitis. As concerns this clonotype: Its antigen is not known.

Study results and limitations: Disease-linked clones had a CD8+ phenotype and relatively low frequency in peripheral blood. The clones that were linked to disease were reported to be significantly enriched in matched synovial fluid samples from ankylosing spondylitis patients. There was a TCR beta motif, made of several highly homologous variants, that appeared characteristic of ankylosing spondylitis blood.

TCRdb called the 5' RACE reads again in MiXCR, with one record for every CDR3 protein. The table includes 700,000 to 1,000,000 distinct CDR3 sequences, about 10% detected once. Trimming stripped 4 bases from V and 8 bases from J, with 14 bases between. Germline CDR1 LNHNV, CDR2 YYDKDF (reference sequence). The CDR3 totals 13 residues. V is TRBV15 and J is TRBJ1-1, with D unresolved. This TCR derives from a male donor with ankylosing spondylitis. Sequenced sample: blood, either unsorted or a sorted T cell fraction (not recorded which). The CDR3 loop reads CATSTFWGSEAFF. Written as DNA, the CDR3 is TGTGCCACCAGCACATTCTGGGGAAGCGAAGCTTTCTTT. Looking up the rest from reference TRBV15 and TRBJ1-1 gives the full variable domain: DAMVIQNPRYQVTQFGKPVTLSCSQTLNHNVMYWYQQKSSQAPKLLFHYYDKDFNNEADTPDNFQSRRPNTSFCFLDIRSPGLGDTAMYLCATSTFWGSEAFFGQGTRLTVV.